The following is a T cell receptor beta chain sequence with its context. The protocol was immunoSEQ multiplex PCR, while the TCRdb copy is restricted to in-frame clones and leaves out a portion. The profile shows tens of thousands of clones, approximately 80% of them singletons. The data were obtained in a study of control samples from healthy donors and cancer patients. The CDR3 sequence is 10 residues long. CDR1 DFQATT and CDR2 SNEGSKA come from the germline V gene (reference sequence). The V gene lost 2 bases and the J gene lost 6 bases, with 4 bases spanning the gap. The sequenced sample consisted of PBMCs. This TCR came from a woman in her 50s with lung cancer. The rearrangement joins TRBV20-1 to TRBJ1-2; D gene uncertain. Written as DNA, the CDR3 is TGCAGTGCTAGAAGGGATGGCTACACCTTC. Protein sequence: CSARRDGYTF.